These T cell receptor beta chains were read from a single sample in a study of CD8 T cells in Susac syndrome. TCRdb used MiXCR to reprocess the immunoSEQ multiplex PCR reads, holding one entry per CDR3 protein. The sample lists some 190,000 distinct CDR3 sequences; less than 95% were seen once. The sequencing sample was made of CD4+ T cells from PBMCs. All receptors come from a human donor in good health. The CDR3 runs from the conserved cysteine through the conserved F or W. The D gene is left open where the match is weak. Clone size is given for some rows only: seen once, a few or many times, or a class if the clone is expanded.

j_gene,v_gene,d_gene,abundance,len,CDR3nt,CDR3aa
TRBJ2-6,TRBV5-6,TRBD1,-,16,TGTGCCAGCAGCTGGACAGGGGCGTGGGGGGCCAACGTCCTGACTTTC,CASSWTGAWGANVLTF
TRBJ2-1,TRBV7-3,-,-,14,TGTGCCAGCAGCTTAATGGGCAGGGAGGAAGAGCAGTTCTTC,CASSLMGREEEQFF
TRBJ2-5,TRBV24-1,-,-,16,TGTGCCACCAGTGATCCAGGACAGTCCGGGCAAGAGACCCAGTACTTC,CATSDPGQSGQETQYF
TRBJ2-1,TRBV29-1,-,once,13,TGCAGCGTTGAACGAGGTTTGGGCGATGAGCAGTTCTTC,CSVERGLGDEQFF
TRBJ2-1,TRBV29-1,TRBD2,-,15,TGCAGCGTGGTTGGACTAGGAAGCTCCTACAATGAGCAGTTCTTC,CSVVGLGSSYNEQFF
TRBJ2-7,TRBV2,-,-,13,TGTGCCAGCAGTGGGGGAACCTCGTACGAGCAGTACTTC,CASSGGTSYEQYF
TRBJ1-2,TRBV4-1,-,once,13,TGCGCCAGCAGCCAAGATCGACTGTATGGCTACACCTTC,CASSQDRLYGYTF
TRBJ1-2,TRBV20-1,-,-,13,TGCAGTGCTAGAGTCTACACCGTCTATGGCTACACCTTC,CSARVYTVYGYTF
TRBJ2-7,TRBV3-1,-,once,14,TGTGCCAGCAGCCCCGGACCGGTCTCCTACGAGCAGTACTTC,CASSPGPVSYEQYF
TRBJ2-7,TRBV27,TRBD1,-,15,TGTGCCAGCAGTGAAATGGGACAGGGGATCTCCGAGCAGTACTTC,CASSEMGQGISEQYF
TRBJ2-5,TRBV20-1,-,-,13,TGCAGTGCAAAAGGGGGAGGAAAAGAGACCCAGTACTTC,CSAKGGGKETQYF
TRBJ2-5,TRBV6-2/TRBV6-3,TRBD2,-,16,TGTGCCAGCAGTCAAAGACTAGCGGGAGTATCTGAGACCCAGTACTTC,CASSQRLAGVSETQYF
TRBJ2-3,TRBV12-3/TRBV12-4,-,-,11,TGTGCCAGCAGTTTGACTCTTACGCAGTATTTT,CASSLTLTQYF
TRBJ2-7,TRBV6-1,TRBD2,once,15,TGTGCCAGCAGTCAAGCGGGAGGGGATTCCTACGAGCAGTACTTC,CASSQAGGDSYEQYF
TRBJ2-5,TRBV7-2,-,-,15,TGTGCCAGCAGCCGTGTTGTGGGCCACCAAGAGACCCAGTACTTC,CASSRVVGHQETQYF
TRBJ2-5,TRBV29-1,-,-,11,TGCAGCGTTGGGGAAAAAGAGACCCAGTACTTC,CSVGEKETQYF
TRBJ2-2,TRBV5-1,TRBD2,-,15,TGCGCCAGCCGCCAGCGGGAGGGGAACACCGGGGAGCTGTTTTTT,CASRQREGNTGELFF
TRBJ2-7,TRBV27,-,-,11,TGTGCCAGCAGGCGCGGGTTCGAGCAGTACTTC,CASRRGFEQYF
TRBJ2-1,TRBV6-5,-,-,13,TGTGCCAGCAGTTACAGGTATATGGATGAGCAGTTCTTC,CASSYRYMDEQFF
TRBJ1-4,TRBV9,-,-,14,TGTGCCAGCAGCAACAGGGCGACCGCCGAAAAACTGTTTTTT,CASSNRATAEKLFF
TRBJ2-1,TRBV9,-,-,17,TGTGCCAGCAGCGTAGGTTGGATAGGGGGAACTAGCGCTGAGCAGTTCTTC,CASSVGWIGGTSAEQFF
TRBJ2-5,TRBV20-1,-,-,12,TGCAGTGCGCGACTTCTAGGGGAGACCCAGTACTTC,CSARLLGETQYF
TRBJ1-2,TRBV18,-,-,15,TGTGCCAGCTCACCGGCGGGAGGAGTTAACTATGGCTACACCTTC,CASSPAGGVNYGYTF
TRBJ1-2,TRBV29-1,-,-,12,TGCAGCGTTAGCAGGGAGGGTCATGGCTACACCTTC,CSVSREGHGYTF
TRBJ2-2,TRBV23-1,-,-,15,-,CASSPREMKPGSCFF
TRBJ1-4,TRBV7-9,-,-,14,TGTGCCAGCAGCTTAGGACAGACTAATGAAAAACTGTTTTTT,CASSLGQTNEKLFF